The rows below give T cell receptor beta chains drawn from one sample of a study of T-cell reconstitution after alpha-beta-depleted transplantation in children. TCRdb re-analysed the PCR reads in MiXCR, keeping a single row per CDR3 protein. The data show approximately 980,000 distinct CDR3 sequences, less than 30% seen once. Sequenced material: PBMCs, mostly from graft donor cells, taken 360 days after TCRalphabeta/CD19-depleted stem cell transplant. The source of these receptors is a boy younger than two who had a stem cell transplant for SCID, so the T cells may come from the graft donor. CDR3s include the opening cysteine and the closing phenylalanine or tryptophan. D genes are given only for firm matches. Clone sizes are given selectively: once, few, many, or a class where the clone is expanded.

d_call	j_call	cdr3_length	v_call	clone_size	cdr3_nt	cdr3_aa
.	TRBJ2-1	16	TRBV5-6	few	TGTGCCAGCAGCCTCCCGGGTCATCTCTCCTACAATGAGCAGTTCTTC	CASSLPGHLSYNEQFF
TRBD1	TRBJ2-2	13	TRBV7-6	.	TGTGCCAGCAGAAGACAGGGGTCCGGGGAGCTGTTTTTT	CASRRQGSGELFF
.	TRBJ2-3	15	TRBV5-1	.	TGCGCCAGCAGCCCGGACCCTTCTAGCACAGATACGCAGTATTTT	CASSPDPSSTDTQYF
.	TRBJ2-7	13	TRBV12-3/TRBV12-4	many	TGTGCCAGCAGCACCGGGGGCTCCTACGAGCAGTACTTC	CASSTGGSYEQYF
.	TRBJ2-3	14	TRBV7-2	.	TGTGCCAGCAGCGCCAAGGGGCGGACAGATACGCAGTATTTT	CASSAKGRTDTQYF
.	TRBJ2-3	15	TRBV7-3	.	TGTGCCAGCAGCTTAACCCCAGCAGTCACAGATACGCAGTATTTT	CASSLTPAVTDTQYF
TRBD2	TRBJ2-3	16	TRBV5-1	few	TGCGCCAGCAGCTCAAATCGACTAGCGAGCACAGATACGCAGTATTTT	CASSSNRLASTDTQYF
TRBD1	TRBJ1-5	15	TRBV7-9	.	TGTGCCAGCAGCCGCGGACAGGGGAAAGATCAGCCCCAGCATTTT	CASSRGQGKDQPQHF
TRBD1	TRBJ2-1	14	TRBV20-1	.	TGCAGTGCCAGACCAGGGACAGCAAACAATGAGCAGTTCTTC	CSARPGTANNEQFF
.	TRBJ2-7	14	TRBV12-3/TRBV12-4	few	TGTGCCAGCAGCCTCTGGGAGCGCACCTACGAGCAGTACTTC	CASSLWERTYEQYF
TRBD1	TRBJ1-2	15	TRBV9	.	TGTGCCAGCAGCGTAGTCCCCACAGGGGCCTATGGCTACACCTTC	CASSVVPTGAYGYTF
TRBD1	TRBJ1-2	12	TRBV6-5	.	TGTGCCAGCCGGACAGGGCACTATGGCTACACCTTC	CASRTGHYGYTF
TRBD2	TRBJ2-1	14	TRBV3-1	few	TGTGCCAGCAGCCAAGTCCCTAGCGGGAAAGAGCAGTTCTTC	CASSQVPSGKEQFF
.	TRBJ2-7	12	TRBV4-1	few	TGCGCCAGCAGCCTTTATGGAACCGAGCAGTACTTC	CASSLYGTEQYF
TRBD1	TRBJ2-6	17	TRBV5-1	many	TGCGCCAGCCTTGAAACAGGGGAATCGAAAGGGGCCAACGTCCTGACTTTC	CASLETGESKGANVLTF
TRBD1	TRBJ1-1	15	TRBV5-1	.	TGCGCCAGCAGCATCGGACAGGGAGTTTTCACTGAAGCTTTCTTT	CASSIGQGVFTEAFF
TRBD1	TRBJ1-5	14	TRBV10-3	.	TGTGCCATCAGTGAGGCCCGACAGGGCGGGCCCCAGCATTTT	CAISEARQGGPQHF
.	TRBJ2-1	14	TRBV5-1	few	TGCGCCAGCAGCTTTGCTAGCCATCGAAATGAGCAGTTCTTC	CASSFASHRNEQFF
.	TRBJ1-3	15	TRBV12-3/TRBV12-4	.	TGTGCCAGCAGTTTTTCCGGGCCAAGGGGAAACACCATATATTTT	CASSFSGPRGNTIYF
TRBD2	TRBJ2-1	15	TRBV20-1	.	TGCAGTGCTAGAGCAGGACTAGCGGGGGGCAATGAGCAGTTCTTC	CSARAGLAGGNEQFF
.	TRBJ1-2	14	TRBV4-3	few	TGCGCCAGCAGCCCTACCTCGGGTAACTATGGCTACACCTTC	CASSPTSGNYGYTF